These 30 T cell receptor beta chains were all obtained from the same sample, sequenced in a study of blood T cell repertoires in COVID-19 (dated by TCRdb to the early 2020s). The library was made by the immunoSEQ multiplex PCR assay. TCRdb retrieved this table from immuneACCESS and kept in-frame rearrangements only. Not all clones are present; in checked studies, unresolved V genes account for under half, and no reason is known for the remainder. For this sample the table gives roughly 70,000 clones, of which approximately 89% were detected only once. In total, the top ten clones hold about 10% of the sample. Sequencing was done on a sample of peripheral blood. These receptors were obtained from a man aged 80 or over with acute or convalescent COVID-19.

The CDR3 DNA is TGTGCCAGCAGTTACCTGGCCCCCGGCGGCGAGCAGTACTTC. Its protein product is CASSYLAPGGEQYF. This rearrangement joins TRBV6-2 or TRBV6-3 to TRBJ2-7, with D uncertain. V was cut by 2 bases and J by 6 bases, with 14 bases left in between. The CDR3 totals 14 residues. The germline CDR1 and CDR2 sequences are MNHEY and SVGEGT.

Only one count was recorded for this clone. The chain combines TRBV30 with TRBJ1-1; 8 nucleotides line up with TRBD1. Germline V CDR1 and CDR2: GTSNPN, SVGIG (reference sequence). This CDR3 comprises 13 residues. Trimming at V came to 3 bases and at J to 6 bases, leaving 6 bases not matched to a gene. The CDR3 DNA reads TGTGCCTGGAGAGGACAGGGAGTCGCTGAAGCTTTCTTT. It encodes CAWRGQGVAEAFF.

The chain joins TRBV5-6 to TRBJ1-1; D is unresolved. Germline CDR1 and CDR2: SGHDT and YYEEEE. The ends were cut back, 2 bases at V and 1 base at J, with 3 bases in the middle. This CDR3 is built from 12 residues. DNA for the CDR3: TGTGCCAGCAGCTTCCGGAACACTGAAGCTTTCTTT. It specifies CASSFRNTEAFF.

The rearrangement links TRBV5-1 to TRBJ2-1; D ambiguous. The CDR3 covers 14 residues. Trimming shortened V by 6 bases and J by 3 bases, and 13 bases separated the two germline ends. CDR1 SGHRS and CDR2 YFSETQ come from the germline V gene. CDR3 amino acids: CASTKEVSYNEQFF. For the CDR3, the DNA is TGCGCCAGCACTAAAGAGGTGAGCTACAATGAGCAGTTCTTC. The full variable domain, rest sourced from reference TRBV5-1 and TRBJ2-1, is KAGVTQTPRYLIKTRGQQVTLSCSPISGHRSVSWYQQTPGQGLQFLFEYFSETQRNKGNFPGRFSGRQFSNSRSEMNVSTLELGDSALYLCASTKEVSYNEQFFGPGTRLTVL.

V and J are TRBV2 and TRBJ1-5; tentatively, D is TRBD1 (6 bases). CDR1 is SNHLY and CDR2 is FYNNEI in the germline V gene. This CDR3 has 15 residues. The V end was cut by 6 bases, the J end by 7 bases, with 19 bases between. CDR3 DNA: TGTGCCAGCAGGAGGGGGGGGGCAAGAGGACAGCCCCAGCATTTT. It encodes CASRRGGARGQPQHF.

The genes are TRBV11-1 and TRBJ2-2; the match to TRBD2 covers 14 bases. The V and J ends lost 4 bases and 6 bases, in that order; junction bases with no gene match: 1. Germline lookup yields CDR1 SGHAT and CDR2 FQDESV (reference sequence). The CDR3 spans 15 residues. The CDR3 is CASSSGLAGAGELFF. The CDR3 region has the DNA TGTGCCAGCAGCTCGGGACTAGCGGGAGCCGGGGAGCTGTTTTTT.

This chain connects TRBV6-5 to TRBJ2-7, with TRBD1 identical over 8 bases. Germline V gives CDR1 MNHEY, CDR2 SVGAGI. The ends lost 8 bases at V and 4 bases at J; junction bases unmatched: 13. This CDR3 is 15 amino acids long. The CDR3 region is CASGLTGAALYEQYF. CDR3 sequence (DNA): TGTGCCAGCGGTTTGACAGGGGCCGCGTTGTACGAGCAGTACTTC.

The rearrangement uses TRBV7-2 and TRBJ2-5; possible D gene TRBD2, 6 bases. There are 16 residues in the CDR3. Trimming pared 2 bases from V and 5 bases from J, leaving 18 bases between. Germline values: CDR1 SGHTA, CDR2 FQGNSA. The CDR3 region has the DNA TGTGCCAGCAGCTTAAGAATGCCGAGCGGGTGGGAGACCCAGTACTTC. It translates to CASSLRMPSGWETQYF.

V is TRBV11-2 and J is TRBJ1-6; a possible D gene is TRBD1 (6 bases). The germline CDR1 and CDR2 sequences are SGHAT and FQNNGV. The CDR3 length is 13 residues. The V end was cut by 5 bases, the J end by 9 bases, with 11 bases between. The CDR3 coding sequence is TGTGCCAGCAGCCCCTGGGACACTTCACCCCTCCACTTT. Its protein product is CASSPWDTSPLHF.

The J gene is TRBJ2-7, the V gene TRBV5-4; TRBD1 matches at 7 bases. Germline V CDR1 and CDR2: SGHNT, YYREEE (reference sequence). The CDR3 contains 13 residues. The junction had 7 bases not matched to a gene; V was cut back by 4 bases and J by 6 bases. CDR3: CASSLTGAAEQYF. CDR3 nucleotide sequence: TGTGCCAGCAGCCTTACAGGGGCCGCCGAGCAGTACTTC.

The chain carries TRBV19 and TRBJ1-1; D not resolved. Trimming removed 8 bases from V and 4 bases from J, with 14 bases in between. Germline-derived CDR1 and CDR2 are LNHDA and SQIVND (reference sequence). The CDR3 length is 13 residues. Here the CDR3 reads CASRTVRGTEAFF. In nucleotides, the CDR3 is TGTGCCAGTCGAACGGTCCGGGGCACTGAAGCTTTCTTT.

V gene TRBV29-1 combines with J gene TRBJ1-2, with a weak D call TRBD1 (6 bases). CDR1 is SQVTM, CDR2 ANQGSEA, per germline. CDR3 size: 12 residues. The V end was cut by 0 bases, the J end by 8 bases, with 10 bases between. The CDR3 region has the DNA TGCAGCGTTGAAGAGGGGGCACGGGGCTACACCTTC. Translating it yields CSVEEGARGYTF.

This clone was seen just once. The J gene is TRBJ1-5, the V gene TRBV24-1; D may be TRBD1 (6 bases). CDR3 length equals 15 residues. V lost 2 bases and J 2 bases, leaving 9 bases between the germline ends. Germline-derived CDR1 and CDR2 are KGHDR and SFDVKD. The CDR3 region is CATSDSRTGNQPQHF. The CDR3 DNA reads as TGTGCCACCAGTGATTCGAGGACAGGCAATCAGCCCCAGCATTTT.

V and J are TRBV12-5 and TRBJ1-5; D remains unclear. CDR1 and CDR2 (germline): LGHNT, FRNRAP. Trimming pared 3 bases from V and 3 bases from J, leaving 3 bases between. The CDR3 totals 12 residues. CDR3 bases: TGTGCTAGTGGTTTCCTCAATCAGCCCCAGCATTTT. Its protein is CASGFLNQPQHF.

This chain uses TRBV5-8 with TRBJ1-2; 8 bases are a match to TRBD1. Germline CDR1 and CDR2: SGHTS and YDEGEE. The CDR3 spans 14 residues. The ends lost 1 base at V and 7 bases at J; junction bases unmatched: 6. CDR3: CASSLFQGARGYTF. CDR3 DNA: TGTGCCAGCAGCTTGTTTCAGGGGGCTCGTGGCTACACCTTC.

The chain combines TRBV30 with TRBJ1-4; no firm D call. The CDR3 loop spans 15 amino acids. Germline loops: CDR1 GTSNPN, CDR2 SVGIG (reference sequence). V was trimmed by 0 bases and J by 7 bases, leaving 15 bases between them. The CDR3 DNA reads TGTGCCTGGAGTGTAGCACTCCCCCGTGGTGAAAAACTGTTTTTT. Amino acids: CAWSVALPRGEKLFF.

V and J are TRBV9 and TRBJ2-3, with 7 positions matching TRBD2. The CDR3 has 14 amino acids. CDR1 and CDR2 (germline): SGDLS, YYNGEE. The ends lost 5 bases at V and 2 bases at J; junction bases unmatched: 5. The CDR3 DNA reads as TGTGCCAGCAGTGCCGGGGGGTACACAGATACGCAGTATTTT. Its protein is CASSAGGYTDTQYF.

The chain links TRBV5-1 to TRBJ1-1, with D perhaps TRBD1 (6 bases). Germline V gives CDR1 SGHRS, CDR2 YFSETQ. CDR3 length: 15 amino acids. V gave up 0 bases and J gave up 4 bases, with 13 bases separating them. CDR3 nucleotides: TGCGCCAGCAGCTTGGAGGCAGGGGTGGGCACTGAAGCTTTCTTT. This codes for CASSLEAGVGTEAFF.

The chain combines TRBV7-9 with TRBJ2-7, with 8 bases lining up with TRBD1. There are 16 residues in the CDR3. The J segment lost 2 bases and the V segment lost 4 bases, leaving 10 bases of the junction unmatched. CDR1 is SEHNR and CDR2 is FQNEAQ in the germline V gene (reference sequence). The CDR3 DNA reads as TGTGCCAGCAGCTCTTCCCGGGACAGGCGCCCCTACGAGCAGTACTTC. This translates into CASSSSRDRRPYEQYF.

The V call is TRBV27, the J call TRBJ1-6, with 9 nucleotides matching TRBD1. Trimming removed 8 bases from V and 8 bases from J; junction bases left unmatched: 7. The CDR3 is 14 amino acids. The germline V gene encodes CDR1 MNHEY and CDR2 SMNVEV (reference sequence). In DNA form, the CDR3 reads TGTGCCAGCGGTATACAGGGGGCGGATTCACCCCTCCACTTT. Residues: CASGIQGADSPLHF.

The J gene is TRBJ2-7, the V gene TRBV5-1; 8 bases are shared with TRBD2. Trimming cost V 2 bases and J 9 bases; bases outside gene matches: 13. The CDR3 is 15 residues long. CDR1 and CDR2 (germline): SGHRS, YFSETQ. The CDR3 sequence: CASSLRSGSPGRQYF. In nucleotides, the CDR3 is TGCGCCAGCAGCTTAAGGAGCGGGAGCCCAGGGAGGCAGTACTTC. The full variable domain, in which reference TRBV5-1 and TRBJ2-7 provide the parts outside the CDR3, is KAGVTQTPRYLIKTRGQQVTLSCSPISGHRSVSWYQQTPGQGLQFLFEYFSETQRNKGNFPGRFSGRQFSNSRSEMNVSTLELGDSALYLCASSLRSGSPGRQYFGPGTRLTVT.

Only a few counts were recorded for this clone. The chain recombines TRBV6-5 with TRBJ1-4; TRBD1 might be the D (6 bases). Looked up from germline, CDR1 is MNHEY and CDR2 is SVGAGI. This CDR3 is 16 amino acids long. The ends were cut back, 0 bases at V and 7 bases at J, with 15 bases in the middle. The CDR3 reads CASSYSGYQGSEKLFF. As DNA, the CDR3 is TGTGCCAGCAGTTACTCGGGGTATCAGGGGAGTGAAAAACTGTTTTTT.

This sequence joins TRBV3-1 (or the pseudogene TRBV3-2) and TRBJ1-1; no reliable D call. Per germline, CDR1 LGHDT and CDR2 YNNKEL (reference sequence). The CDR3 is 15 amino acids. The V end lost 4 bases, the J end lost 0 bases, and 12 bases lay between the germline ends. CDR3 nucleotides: TGTGCCAGCAGCCCGACGGGTCCAATGAACACTGAAGCTTTCTTT. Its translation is CASSPTGPMNTEAFF.

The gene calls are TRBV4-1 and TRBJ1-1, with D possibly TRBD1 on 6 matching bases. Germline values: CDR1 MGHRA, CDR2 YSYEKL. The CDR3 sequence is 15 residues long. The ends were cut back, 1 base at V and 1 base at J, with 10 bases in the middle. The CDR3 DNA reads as TGCGCCAGCAGCCAAGGGGGGCTACAGAACACTGAAGCTTTCTTT. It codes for CASSQGGLQNTEAFF.

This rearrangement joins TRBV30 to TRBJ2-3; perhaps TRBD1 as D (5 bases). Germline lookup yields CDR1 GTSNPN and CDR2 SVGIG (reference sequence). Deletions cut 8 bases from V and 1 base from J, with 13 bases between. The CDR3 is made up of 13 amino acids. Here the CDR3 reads CAREEGGTDTQYF. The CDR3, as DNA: TGTGCCCGCGAAGAAGGGGGCACAGATACGCAGTATTTT.

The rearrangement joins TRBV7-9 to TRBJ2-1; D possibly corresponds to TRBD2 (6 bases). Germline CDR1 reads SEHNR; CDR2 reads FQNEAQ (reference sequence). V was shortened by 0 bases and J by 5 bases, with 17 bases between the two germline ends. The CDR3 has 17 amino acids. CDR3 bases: TGTGCCAGCAGCTTAGCATTGACCTTCACTAGCCACAATGAGCAGTTCTTC. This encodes CASSLALTFTSHNEQFF.

The DNA of the CDR3 is TGCGCCAGCAGCTTTGGACAGCCCAACTCCTACGAGCAGTACTTC. Translation gives CASSFGQPNSYEQYF. The chain couples TRBV5-1 to TRBJ2-7, with D possibly matching TRBD1 (6 bases). Germline values: CDR1 SGHRS, CDR2 YFSETQ. V was pared by 2 bases and J by 0 bases, with 12 bases between. The CDR3 covers 15 residues.

CDR3 bases: TGCAGCGTCCGAGGACAGGTCGATGAGCAGTTCTTC. This encodes CSVRGQVDEQFF. The J gene is TRBJ2-1, the V gene TRBV29-1, with TRBD1 matching 7 bases. This CDR3 spans 12 amino acids. The germline V gene encodes CDR1 SQVTM and CDR2 ANQGSEA. With V trimmed by 6 bases and J by 8 bases, 7 bases remained unmatched.

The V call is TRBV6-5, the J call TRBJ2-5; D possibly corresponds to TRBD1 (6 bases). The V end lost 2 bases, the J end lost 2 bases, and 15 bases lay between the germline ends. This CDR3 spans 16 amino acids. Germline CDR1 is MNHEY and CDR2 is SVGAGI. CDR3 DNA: TGTGCCAGCAGTTACCAAATACAGGGTTCACAAGAGACCCAGTACTTC. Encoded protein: CASSYQIQGSQETQYF.

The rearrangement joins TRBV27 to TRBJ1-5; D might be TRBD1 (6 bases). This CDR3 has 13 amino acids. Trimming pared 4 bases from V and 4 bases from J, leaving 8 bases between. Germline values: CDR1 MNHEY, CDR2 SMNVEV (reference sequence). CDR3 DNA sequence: TGTGCCAGCAGTTCCAGGGGAAATCAGCCCCAGCATTTT. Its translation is CASSSRGNQPQHF.